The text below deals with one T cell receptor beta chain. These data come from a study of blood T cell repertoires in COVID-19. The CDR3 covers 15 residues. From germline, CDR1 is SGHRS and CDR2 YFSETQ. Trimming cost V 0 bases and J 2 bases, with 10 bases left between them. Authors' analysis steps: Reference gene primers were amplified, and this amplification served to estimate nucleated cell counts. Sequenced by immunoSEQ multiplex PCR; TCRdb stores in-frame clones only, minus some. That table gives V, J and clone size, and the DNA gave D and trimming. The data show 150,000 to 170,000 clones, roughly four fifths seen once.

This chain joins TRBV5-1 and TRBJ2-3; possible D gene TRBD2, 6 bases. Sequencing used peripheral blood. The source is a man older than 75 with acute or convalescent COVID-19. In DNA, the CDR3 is TGCGCCAGCAGCTTGGTCGCGGGGCACACAGATACGCAGTATTTT. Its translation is CASSLVAGHTDTQYF.